This TCR beta chain was identified during a study of T-cell reconstitution after alpha-beta-depleted transplantation in children. The study, taken as a whole, reports: Reports say that about two months after transplant, the alpha-beta T cells came out of several hundred graft clones that had expanded. T-cell numbers and diversity one year post-transplant derived largely from freshly generated T cells.

This clonotype has a count of ten or more. Antigen: not known. The CDR3 consists of 16 residues. Trimming took 0 bases from V and 2 from J; bases not matched to a gene: 5. The germline V gene has CDR1 SEHNR and CDR2 FQNEAQ (reference sequence). Unique molecular identifiers were incorporated when the TCRbeta library was constructed. TCRdb re-derived calls from the PCR reads in MiXCR, one entry per CDR3 protein. The sample records 25,000 to 35,000 distinct CDR3 sequences, less than 8.5% being singletons. Specimen: peripheral blood, collected 60 days after TCRalphabeta/CD19-depleted stem cell transplant. The sequence came from a child in the first two years of life who had a stem cell transplant for acute myeloid leukemia, so the T cells may come from the graft donor. The V and J genes are TRBV7-9 and TRBJ2-5; TRBD2 matches at 8 bases. The CDR3 nucleotides are TGTGCCAGCAGCTTAGCGCGAGTAGCGGGACAAGAGACCCAGTACTTC. This gives the protein CASSLARVAGQETQYF.